Listed below are T cell receptor beta chains from one sample, sequenced in a study of OX40 agonist ivuxolimab in advanced cancers. Clones were sequenced by immunoSEQ multiplex PCR, and TCRdb holds only the in-frame ones, with some missing. Of tens of thousands of clones listed, approximately 86% are singletons. The sequences come from CD4+ or CD8+ T cells sorted from blood, collected in a trial of the OX40 agonist ivuxolimab. The origin of the receptors is an adult with an advanced solid tumor such as melanoma, head and neck, liver or kidney cancer. Each CDR3 is given with its conserved first and last residue. D genes are given only for firm matches. Not every row has a clone size; where given, it reads once, few, many or a size class.

NA	NA	TRBV9	TRBJ2-3	TGTGCCAGCAGCGTAGCCGGGGTGGAGCGCACAGATACGCAGTATTTT	CASSVAGVERTDTQYF
NA	NA	TRBV4-2	TRBJ2-7	TGTGCCAGCAGCCAAGATCCAGGACCCTACGAGCAGTACTTC	CASSQDPGPYEQYF
NA	NA	TRBV28	TRBJ2-7	TGTGCCAGCAGTTTATCGGGCTACGAGCAGTACTTC	CASSLSGYEQYF
medium-sized	NA	TRBV6-5	TRBJ2-1	TGTGCCAGCAGTTACTCGACAGGTCGACACGGTGAGCAGTTCTTC	CASSYSTGRHGEQFF
NA	NA	TRBV29-1	TRBJ1-1	TGCAGCGTTTCCAGGGCTTCTGTGAACACTGAAGCTTTCTTT	CSVSRASVNTEAFF
NA	TRBD1	TRBV9	TRBJ1-2	TGTGCCAGCACCCTATCCGGGACAGCGAACTATGGCTACACCTTC	CASTLSGTANYGYTF
NA	NA	TRBV2	TRBJ1-1	TGTGCCAGCAGTGATCACCCTGAAGCTTTCTTT	CASSDHPEAFF
NA	NA	TRBV5-4	TRBJ1-5	TGTGCCAGCAGCTTGGGGAAGGGAGGTCGGCCGTATAGCAATCAGCCCCAGCATTTT	CASSLGKGGRPYSNQPQHF
NA	NA	TRBV28	TRBJ1-5	TGTGCCAGCAGTTTATCCCCTGCAGGGAGAAATCAGCCCCAGCATTTT	CASSLSPAGRNQPQHF
few	NA	TRBV7-7	TRBJ2-1	TGTGCCAGCAGCTTAGGCTCCGCGGTCGGCAGCAATGAGCAGTTCTTC	CASSLGSAVGSNEQFF
NA	NA	TRBV28	TRBJ1-4	TGTGCCAGCAGTTTTCTCCCGCCGTCATATAATGAAAAACTGTTTTTT	CASSFLPPSYNEKLFF
NA	NA	TRBV6-5	TRBJ2-7	TGTGCCAGCAGCCCCCCCCCGGACGGGGCCTACGAGCAGTACTTC	CASSPPPDGAYEQYF
NA	TRBD1	TRBV18	TRBJ1-2	TGTGCCAGCTCACCAACTTACGACAGGGTGGATGGCTACACCTTC	CASSPTYDRVDGYTF
NA	NA	TRBV4-3	TRBJ1-1	TGCGCCAGCAGCCAAAGAGGGGACCAGGGAGACACTGAAGCTTTCTTT	CASSQRGDQGDTEAFF
NA	NA	TRBV7-8	TRBJ2-7	TGTGCCAGCAGCCCCCAGGGGGGCGCCTACGAGCAGTACTTC	CASSPQGGAYEQYF
NA	NA	TRBV14	TRBJ1-2	TGTGCCAGCAGCCAGGCCCGCGCGCTCTATGGCTACACCTTC	CASSQARALYGYTF
NA	NA	TRBV7-2	TRBJ2-5	TGTGCCAGCAGCCGGACCCTGGGCAGGGCAAGAGAGACCCAGTACTTC	CASSRTLGRARETQYF
NA	NA	TRBV15	TRBJ2-5	TGTGCCACCAGCAGATCGAGGGGGGTACAAGAGACCCAGTACTTC	CATSRSRGVQETQYF
NA	NA	TRBV7-9	TRBJ1-1	TGTGCCAGCAGCTTAAGGACAAGCAAAGCTTTCTTT	CASSLRTSKAFF
NA	TRBD2	TRBV18	TRBJ2-5	TGTGCCAGCTCAATGCAGAGCGGGAGAGAGACCCAGTACTTC	CASSMQSGRETQYF
NA	NA	TRBV5-4	TRBJ2-5	TGTGCCAGCAGCTTAGAGGATTACCAAGAGACCCAGTACTTC	CASSLEDYQETQYF
NA	NA	TRBV5-1	TRBJ2-1	TGCGCCAGCAGCTTGACGGACCCGCAGGATGAGCAGTTCTTC	CASSLTDPQDEQFF
once	NA	TRBV5-4	TRBJ2-7	TGTGCCAGCAGCTTGGTAGGATTAGGGACTTCGAGCTCCTACGAGCAGTACTTC	CASSLVGLGTSSSYEQYF
few	NA	TRBV7-9	TRBJ1-6	TGTGCCAGCAGCCCAACGGGGTATAATTCACCCCTCCACTTT	CASSPTGYNSPLHF
few	NA	TRBV12-5	TRBJ1-2	TGTGCTAGTGGTTTGCCCGGACAGATCTATGGCTACACCTTC	CASGLPGQIYGYTF
NA	TRBD1	TRBV18	TRBJ2-3	TGTGCCAGCTCATCCGCAGTCGGACAGGGGGGAAGCACAGATACGCAGTATTTT	CASSSAVGQGGSTDTQYF
NA	TRBD2	TRBV7-9	TRBJ2-1	TGTGCCAGCAGCTTTACCGGGACTAGACTCAATGAGCAGTTCTTC	CASSFTGTRLNEQFF
NA	TRBD1	TRBV18	TRBJ1-4	TGTGCCAGCTCATTCACAGGGGTCAATGAAAAACTGTTTTTT	CASSFTGVNEKLFF
NA	NA	TRBV4-1	TRBJ2-7	TGCGCCAGCAGCCCGACCCGGACAGTCTACGAGCAGTACTTC	CASSPTRTVYEQYF
few	NA	TRBV19	TRBJ1-5	TGTGCCAGTAGTATACGTACGGTCGCGGGCAATCAGCCCCAGCATTTT	CASSIRTVAGNQPQHF
few	NA	TRBV7-9	TRBJ1-4	TGTGCCAGCAGCTTACGAACAGATCACGAAAAACTGTTTTTT	CASSLRTDHEKLFF
NA	TRBD1	TRBV18	TRBJ2-7	TGTGCCAGCTCACCCCAGGAGACAGGGCAAGGGAACGAGCAGTACTTC	CASSPQETGQGNEQYF
NA	NA	TRBV7-3	TRBJ2-3	TGTGCCAGCAGCTTAGGCGGGATCTCAGATACGCAGTATTTT	CASSLGGISDTQYF
NA	TRBD2	TRBV5-1	TRBJ2-1	TGCGCCAGCAGCTTGGCCGGGACTAGCGGGGGTGAGCAGTTCTTC	CASSLAGTSGGEQFF
NA	NA	TRBV19	TRBJ1-5	TGTGCCAGTAGTATCGGACGGGTCAATCAGCCCCAGCATTTT	CASSIGRVNQPQHF